The present TCR beta chain was sequenced within a study of cytomegalovirus exposure and HLA in healthy donors. Study details: There were around 100 million unique TCR beta sequences, drawn from approximately 180 million T cells, in an earlier analysis. Findings of the study overall: Prior analysis indicated that the majority of TCR beta V segments exhibited productivity approximately 87% or approximately 30% of the time. A later analysis found most CMV-associated TCR beta chains apparently HLA-restricted. The investigators catalogued 150 to 200 TCR beta chains as cytomegalovirus-associated.

PCR was performed using 60 Vbeta and 13 Jbeta primers. Some clones are missing from TCRdb's copy, which holds only in-frame ones; the method was immunoSEQ multiplex PCR. The data contain some 180,000 clones, around 80% of them singletons. The CDR3 is 13 residues long. CDR1 is KGHSH, CDR2 LQKENI, per germline. The ends lost 8 bases at V and 2 bases at J; junction bases unmatched: 5. Of note for this clone: The antigen is undetermined.

This clonotype originated in a male donor in good health and CMV-seronegative. The gene calls are TRBV18 and TRBJ2-7; TRBD1 matches 8 bases. Sequencing was done on a sample of PBMCs. The CDR3 coding sequence is TGTGCCAGCACAACAGGGGGTACCTACGAGCAGTACTTC. Translation gives CASTTGGTYEQYF.